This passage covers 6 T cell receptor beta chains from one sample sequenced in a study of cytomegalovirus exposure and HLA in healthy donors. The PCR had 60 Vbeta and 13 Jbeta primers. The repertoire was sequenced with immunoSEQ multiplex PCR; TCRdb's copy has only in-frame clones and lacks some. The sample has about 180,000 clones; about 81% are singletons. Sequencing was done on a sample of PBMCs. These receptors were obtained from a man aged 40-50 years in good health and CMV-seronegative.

CDR3 DNA sequence: TGTGCCTTGCTGGCGGAGAATGAAAAACTGTTTTTT. The encoded protein is CALLAENEKLFF. V and J are TRBV11-2 and TRBJ1-4; D remains unclear. Germline V gene sequence: CDR1 SGHAT, CDR2 FQNNGV. V lost 11 bases to trimming and J lost 5 bases, with 12 bases between them. The CDR3 has 12 amino acids. The full variable domain, its missing parts supplied by reference TRBV11-2 and TRBJ1-4, is EAGVAQSPRYKIIEKRQSVAFWCNPISGHATLYWYQQILGQGPKLLIQFQNNGVVDDSQLPKDRFSAERLKGVDSTLKIQPAKLEDSAVYLCALLAENEKLFFGSGTQLSVL.

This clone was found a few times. The CDR3 bases are TGTGCCAGCAGCCCCCGGGGGAGCGGGAGCAGCAATGAGCAGTTCTTC. Its translation: CASSPRGSGSSNEQFF. This chain connects TRBV5-6 to TRBJ2-1; 8 positions match TRBD2. The CDR3 runs 16 residues. V was clipped by 4 bases and J by 6 bases; unmatched bases: 12. Germline CDR1 reads SGHDT; CDR2 reads YYEEEE.

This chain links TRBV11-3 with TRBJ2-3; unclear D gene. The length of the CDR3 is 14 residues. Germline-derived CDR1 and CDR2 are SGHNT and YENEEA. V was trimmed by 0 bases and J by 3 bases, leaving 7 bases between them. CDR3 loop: CASSLDSRTDTQYF. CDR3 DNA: TGTGCCAGCAGCTTAGATAGTAGAACAGATACGCAGTATTTT.

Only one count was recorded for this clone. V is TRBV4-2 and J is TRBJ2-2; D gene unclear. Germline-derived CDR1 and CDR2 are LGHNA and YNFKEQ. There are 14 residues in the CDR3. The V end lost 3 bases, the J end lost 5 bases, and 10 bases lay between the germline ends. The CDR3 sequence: CASSQPTRTGELFF. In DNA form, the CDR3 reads TGTGCCAGCAGCCAGCCCACCCGGACCGGGGAGCTGTTTTTT.

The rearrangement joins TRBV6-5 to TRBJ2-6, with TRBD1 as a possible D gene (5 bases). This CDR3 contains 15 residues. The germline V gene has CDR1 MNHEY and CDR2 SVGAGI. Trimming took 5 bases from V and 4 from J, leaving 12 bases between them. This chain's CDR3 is CASSPPRTGANVLTF. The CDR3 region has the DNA TGTGCCAGCAGTCCCCCCAGGACAGGGGCCAACGTCCTGACTTTC.

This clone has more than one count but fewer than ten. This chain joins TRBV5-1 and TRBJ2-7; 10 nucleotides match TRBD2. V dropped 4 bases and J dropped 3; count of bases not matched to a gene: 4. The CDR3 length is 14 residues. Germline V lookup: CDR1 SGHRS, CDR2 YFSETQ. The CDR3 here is CASSGLAGGYEQYF. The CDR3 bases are TGCGCCAGCAGCGGATTAGCGGGAGGCTACGAGCAGTACTTC.